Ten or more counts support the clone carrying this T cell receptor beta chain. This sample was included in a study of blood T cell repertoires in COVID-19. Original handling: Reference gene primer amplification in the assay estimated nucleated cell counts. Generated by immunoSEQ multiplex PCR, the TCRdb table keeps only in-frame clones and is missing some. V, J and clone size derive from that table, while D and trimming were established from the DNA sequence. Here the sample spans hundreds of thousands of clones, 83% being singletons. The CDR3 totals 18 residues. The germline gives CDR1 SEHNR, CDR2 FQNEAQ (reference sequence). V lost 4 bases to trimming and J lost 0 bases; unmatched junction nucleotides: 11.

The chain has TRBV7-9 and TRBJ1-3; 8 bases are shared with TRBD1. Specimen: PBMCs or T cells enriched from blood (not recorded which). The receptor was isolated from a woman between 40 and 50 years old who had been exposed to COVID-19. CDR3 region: CASSSRPGQVISGNTIYF. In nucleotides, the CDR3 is TGTGCCAGCAGCTCTAGACCGGGACAGGTTATCTCTGGAAACACCATATATTTT.